Described below is a single TCR beta chain sequence and its context. As yet, its antigen is unknown. Time point indicated: patch test 3, about 24 weeks after DPC sensitization. As for treatment: therapeutic diphenylcyclopropenone sensitization with weekly scalp DPC. The record originates from a study of human T cells and chemical hapten exposure. Study-level findings and limits: Controls formed significantly fewer large CDR3 similarity clusters than expanded TCRs did. The immune response of these alopecia patients might not match healthy individuals'.

V lost 1 base to trimming and J lost 2 bases, with 9 bases between them. This CDR3 comprises 15 residues. Germline values: CDR1 SEHNR, CDR2 FQNEAQ (reference sequence). MiXCR was run by TCRdb on the RACE reads, yielding one entry per CDR3 protein. The sample comprises about 110,000 distinct CDR3 sequences, nearly 35% of which are singletons, and less than 3% rests with the top ten. The sequence was obtained from a man aged 40-50 years with alopecia areata. Some clones in this sample may be carry-over from other donors' samples. This specimen consisted of whole blood, obtained in connection with sensitization to the hapten diphenylcyclopropenone (DPC). V is TRBV7-9 and J is TRBJ2-1; D is unresolved. The CDR3 here is CASSLGLTTYNEQFF. CDR3 coding DNA: TGTGCCAGCAGCTTAGGCCTAACCACCTACAATGAGCAGTTCTTC.